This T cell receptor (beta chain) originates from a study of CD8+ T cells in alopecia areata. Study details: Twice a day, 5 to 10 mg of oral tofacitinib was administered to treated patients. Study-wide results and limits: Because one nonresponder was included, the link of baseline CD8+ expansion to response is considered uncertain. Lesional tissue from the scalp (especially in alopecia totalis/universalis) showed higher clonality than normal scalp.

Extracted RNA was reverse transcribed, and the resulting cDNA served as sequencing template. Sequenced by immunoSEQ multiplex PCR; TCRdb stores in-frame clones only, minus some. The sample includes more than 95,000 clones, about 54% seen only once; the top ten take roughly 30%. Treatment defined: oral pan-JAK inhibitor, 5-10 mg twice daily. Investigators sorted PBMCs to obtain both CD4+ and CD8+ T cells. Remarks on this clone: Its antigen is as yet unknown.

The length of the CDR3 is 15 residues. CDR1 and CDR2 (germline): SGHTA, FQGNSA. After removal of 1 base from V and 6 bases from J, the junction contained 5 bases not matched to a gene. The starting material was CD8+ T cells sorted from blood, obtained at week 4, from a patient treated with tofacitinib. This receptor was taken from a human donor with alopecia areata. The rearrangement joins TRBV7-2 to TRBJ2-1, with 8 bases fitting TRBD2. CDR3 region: CASSLEAGDVNEQFF. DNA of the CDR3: TGTGCCAGCAGCTTAGAAGCGGGGGATGTCAATGAGCAGTTCTTC.